The entry below describes one TCR beta chain. The data originate from a study of monozygotic twins with inflammatory bowel disease. UMIs that included a 6-nucleotide sample barcode were added by template switching, which took place during cDNA synthesis. Following a re-call of the 5' RACE reads, TCRdb has one entry per CDR3 protein and lacks DNA. In total, the table holds 350,000 to 500,000 distinct CDR3 sequences. CDR3 length: 16 residues. The V gene's germline CDR1 is SGHTA and CDR2 FQGTGA. The sample comprised blood. The V gene is TRBV7-3, the J gene TRBJ2-1; TCRdb reports TRBD2, a call that lacks DNA to check it against. The receptor comes from a human donor with ulcerative colitis or Crohn's disease, or a healthy co-twin of an affected twin (not recorded which). The CDR3 sequence: CASSTGGRRESNEQFF.